These 2 T cell receptor beta chains came from one sample sequenced in a study of T-cell memory formation after mild COVID-19. Each CDR3 protein gets one entry after TCRdb re-called the 5' RACE reads with MiXCR. The table has over 350,000 distinct CDR3 sequences, approximately 16% seen once; the top ten hold 20% to 25%. Sample: PBMCs or a T cell subset sorted from them (not recorded which). These receptors came from a man younger than 35 who had mild COVID-19 (a few samples of this study predate the infection). Cell type and time point are not known.

The J gene is TRBJ2-1, the V gene TRBV28, with D unclear. The CDR3 runs 15 residues. CDR1 and CDR2 from the germline V gene are MDHEN and SYDVKM. V lost 1 base, J lost 10 bases, and 17 bases lay in between. The CDR3: CASSLYRNLVPEQFF. In DNA, the CDR3 is TGTGCCAGCAGTTTATATAGGAACTTAGTCCCAGAGCAGTTCTTC.

The rearrangement links TRBV7-9 to TRBJ2-5, with D tentatively TRBD1 (6 bases). The CDR3 loop spans 15 amino acids. Germline lookup yields CDR1 SEHNR and CDR2 FQNEAQ (reference sequence). V was trimmed by 2 bases and J by 2 bases, leaving 12 bases between them. The CDR3 is CASSLRLGQQETQYF. The CDR3 bases are TGTGCCAGCAGCTTACGTTTAGGACAGCAAGAGACCCAGTACTTC.